This passage covers 25 T cell receptor beta chains from one sample sequenced in a study of control samples from healthy donors and cancer patients. TCRdb's table, derived via immunoSEQ multiplex PCR, lists solely in-frame clones and lacks some. The sample consists of approximately 150,000 clones, 94% of them appearing once. Material: PBMCs. The receptors here all came from a man aged 60 to 69 with colorectal cancer.

The CDR3 loop is CASVTGAPDTQYF. The CDR3 region has the DNA TGTGCCAGCGTGACAGGGGCCCCAGATACGCAGTATTTT. This rearrangement joins TRBV12-3 or TRBV12-4 to TRBJ2-3; 8 bases are shared with TRBD1. The CDR3 runs 13 residues. After removal of 8 bases from V and 4 bases from J, the junction contained 5 bases not matched to a gene.

V is TRBV4-2 and J is TRBJ1-2, with D uncertain. CDR1 LGHNA and CDR2 YNFKEQ come from the germline V gene. The CDR3 runs to 15 residues. Between the trimmed V and J ends, which lost 4 bases and 8 bases, there was a span of 20 bases. The CDR3 DNA is TGTGCCAGCAGCCCGGGCCTCAGACGCGGGGAAGGCTACACCTTC. It codes for CASSPGLRRGEGYTF.

This chain uses TRBV5-5 with TRBJ1-4; no firm D call. Trimming pared 2 bases from V and 5 bases from J, leaving 10 bases between. The CDR3 length is 14 residues. CDR1 is SGHKS, CDR2 YYEKEE, per germline (reference sequence). The CDR3 loop is CASSFSDANEKLFF. The CDR3, as DNA: TGTGCCAGCAGCTTCAGTGACGCAAATGAAAAACTGTTTTTT.

The V call is TRBV6-5, the J call TRBJ2-7; D not resolved. V was trimmed by 6 bases and J by 0 bases, leaving 15 bases between them. The length of the CDR3 is 15 residues. Germline lookup yields CDR1 MNHEY and CDR2 SVGAGI. Here the CDR3 DNA reads TGTGCCAGCAGCGGAACAGCCGTCAGCTCCTACGAGCAGTACTTC. As protein: CASSGTAVSSYEQYF.

The genes are TRBV10-2 and TRBJ1-2; D unresolved. Germline V gene sequence: CDR1 WSHSY, CDR2 SAAADI. The V end was cut by 3 bases, the J end by 3 bases, with 8 bases between. CDR3 length: 13 amino acids. CDR3 coding DNA: TGCGCCAGCAGTGACATCGCAGACTATGGCTACACCTTC. As protein: CASSDIADYGYTF.

The chain recombines TRBV25-1 with TRBJ2-6; a possible D gene is TRBD2 (6 bases). The CDR3 is 15 residues long. The germline V gene encodes CDR1 MGHDK and CDR2 SYGVNS. The ends were cut back, 2 bases at V and 3 bases at J, with 8 bases in the middle. The CDR3 here is CASSEGGVGANVLTF. CDR3 coding DNA: TGTGCCAGCAGTGAAGGAGGGGTTGGGGCCAACGTCCTGACTTTC.

V usage is TRBV6-5 and J usage is TRBJ2-7, with 9 bases fitting TRBD2. The CDR3 runs to 15 residues. V dropped 6 bases and J dropped 6; count of bases not matched to a gene: 12. In germline, CDR1 is MNHEY, CDR2 SVGAGI. The DNA of the CDR3 is TGTGCCAGCAGCCTCAGCGGGGGGACCTTCGGCGAGCAGTACTTC. Translated: CASSLSGGTFGEQYF.

The chain couples TRBV20-1 to TRBJ2-7; 9 bases match TRBD2. Germline V gene data show CDR1 as DFQATT and CDR2 as SNEGSKA (reference sequence). The trim removed 3 bases at V and 3 bases at J, leaving 6 bases unmatched. The CDR3 runs to 14 residues. The CDR3, as DNA: TGCAGTGCTAGTGTAGCGGGGGAGGGCTACGAGCAGTACTTC. This gives the protein CSASVAGEGYEQYF.

This clone has ten or more counts. The chain employs TRBV5-1 and TRBJ2-5, with 7 positions matching TRBD2. Germline CDR1 and CDR2: SGHRS and YFSETQ. V shed 4 bases, J shed 1 base, and the junction held 1 base outside the gene matches. The CDR3 covers 13 residues. Here the CDR3 DNA reads TGCGCCAGCAGCCCGGGGGGCCAAGAGACCCAGTACTTC. Its protein is CASSPGGQETQYF.

J is TRBJ2-1 and V is TRBV4-1; 8 bases match TRBD1. This CDR3 spans 15 amino acids. CDR1 is MGHRA, CDR2 YSYEKL, per germline. The J segment lost 3 bases and the V segment lost 4 bases, leaving 5 bases of the junction unmatched. For the CDR3, the DNA is TGCGCCAGCAGCCGTACCGGGACAGGCTACAATGAGCAGTTCTTC. Protein: CASSRTGTGYNEQFF.

In this sample, this clone turned up once. This rearrangement joins TRBV5-5 to TRBJ2-7; perhaps TRBD2 as D (6 bases). The CDR3 is 14 amino acids. CDR1 and CDR2 from the germline V gene are SGHKS and YYEKEE (reference sequence). V lost 3 bases and J 2 bases, leaving 12 bases between the germline ends. DNA of the CDR3: TGTGCCAGCAGCTCACCGGGACTTCCCTACGAGCAGTACTTC. This gives the protein CASSSPGLPYEQYF.

The chain combines TRBV20-1 with TRBJ1-2, with a weak D call TRBD1 (6 bases). Germline values: CDR1 DFQATT, CDR2 SNEGSKA (reference sequence). Trimming shortened V by 6 bases and J by 2 bases, and 7 bases separated the two germline ends. The CDR3 spans 11 residues. CDR3 sequence (DNA): TGCAGTGCCACAGGGAACTATGGCTACACCTTC. Translating gives CSATGNYGYTF.

The table lists this clone with a count of one. In nucleotides, the CDR3 is TGTGCCAGCAGCTTGCCAGGGGTCGCCTACGAGCAGTACTTC. This codes for CASSLPGVAYEQYF. The genes are TRBV7-9 and TRBJ2-7; maybe TRBD1 (6 bases). Germline CDR1 reads SEHNR; CDR2 reads FQNEAQ (reference sequence). The V end was cut by 3 bases, the J end by 2 bases, with 11 bases between. The CDR3 has 14 amino acids.

The CDR3 sequence is CASSQLGQDETQYF. DNA for the CDR3: TGCGCCAGCAGCCAACTGGGACAGGACGAGACCCAGTACTTC. The V call is TRBV4-1, the J call TRBJ2-5, with 8 nucleotides matching TRBD1. Looked up from germline, CDR1 is MGHRA and CDR2 is YSYEKL. V lost 2 bases and J lost 5; bases outside the gene matches: 4. The CDR3 is made up of 14 amino acids.

This clone was seen more than once but under ten times. Other DNA sequences in this sample translate to the same CDR3. The V and J genes are TRBV4-3 and TRBJ2-7; D gene unclear. Germline V lookup: CDR1 LGHNA, CDR2 YSLEER. Trimming pared 5 bases from V and 6 bases from J, leaving 17 bases between. This CDR3 comprises 14 residues. Written as DNA, the CDR3 is TGCGCCAGCAGCGCCGGAGCGACTGGAGTCGAGCAGTACTTC. It specifies CASSAGATGVEQYF.

V and J are TRBV19 and TRBJ1-2; D is unclear. This CDR3 contains 14 residues. With 1 base removed from V and 6 bases from J, the gap between germline ends came to 12 bases. Germline lookup yields CDR1 LNHDA and CDR2 SQIVND (reference sequence). CDR3 DNA: TGTGCCAGTAGTATAGTTGGTGCCGGAGATGGCTACACCTTC. It codes for CASSIVGAGDGYTF.

The chain is built from TRBV4-1 and TRBJ2-5; D is undetermined. Germline CDR1 reads MGHRA; CDR2 reads YSYEKL. V dropped 4 bases and J dropped 1 base, with 19 bases sitting between them. This CDR3 has 17 residues. The CDR3 region is CASSLGLAVATQETQYF. The CDR3 DNA sequence: TGCGCCAGCAGCCTAGGCCTTGCTGTGGCTACCCAAGAGACCCAGTACTTC.

About this clone itself: One end of the junction varies from germline; a read error may be responsible. The DNA for the CDR3 is TGTGCCAGCAGCTTAGGTAGGGACAGCCCTCCCGCCTTC. This codes for CASSLGRDSPPAF. The rearrangement links TRBV7-2 to TRBJ1-2; TRBD1 matches at 7 bases. The CDR3 is 13 residues long. Germline V gene sequence: CDR1 SGHTA, CDR2 FQGNSA.

The chain is built from TRBV2 and TRBJ1-5, with D possibly TRBD1 on 5 matching bases. The germline V gene encodes CDR1 SNHLY and CDR2 FYNNEI. The CDR3 covers 14 residues. V was trimmed by 4 bases and J by 7 bases, leaving 14 bases between them. The chain's CDR3 is CASSGEGPGQPQHF. CDR3 in DNA: TGTGCCAGCAGTGGAGAGGGGCCGGGGCAGCCCCAGCATTTT.

For the CDR3, the DNA is TGTGCCAGCAGTTACTCGGGCGGGGGGGCGGCAGATACGCAGTATTTT. As protein: CASSYSGGGAADTQYF. The chain couples TRBV6-5 to TRBJ2-3, with 9 bases that match TRBD2. The CDR3 is made up of 16 amino acids. Losses at the gene ends were 0 bases for V and 4 bases for J; bases not matched to a gene: 5. Germline lookup yields CDR1 MNHEY and CDR2 SVGAGI.

This clone was seen just once. The chain carries TRBV11-3 and TRBJ2-2; D might be TRBD2 (6 bases). Trimming removed 0 bases at V and 4 bases at J, with 9 bases between. This CDR3 spans 15 amino acids. The germline gives CDR1 SGHNT, CDR2 YENEEA. The CDR3 spells CASSLDSGSTGELFF. The CDR3 DNA sequence: TGTGCCAGCAGCTTAGATAGCGGATCCACCGGGGAGCTGTTTTTT.

This chain joins TRBV27 and TRBJ1-1; no reliable D call. The CDR3 has 15 residues. CDR1 and CDR2 (germline): MNHEY, SMNVEV (reference sequence). V lost 5 bases, J lost 5 bases, and 18 bases lay in between. The DNA for the CDR3 is TGTGCCAGCAGTAGGCCCGGACTCAGAGGGACTGAAGCTTTCTTT. Amino acids: CASSRPGLRGTEAFF.

V and J are TRBV6-5 and TRBJ1-3; the match to TRBD1 covers 8 bases. Germline CDR1 reads MNHEY; CDR2 reads SVGAGI. This CDR3 is built from 14 residues. V shed 4 bases, J shed 4 bases, and the junction held 3 bases outside the gene matches. CDR3 sequence (DNA): TGTGCCAGCAGTTCCAGGGGGCACGGAAACACCATATATTTT. This sequence encodes CASSSRGHGNTIYF.

The chain is built from TRBV6-5 and TRBJ1-1, with a weak D call TRBD1 (5 bases). The CDR3 has 15 amino acids. Per the germline V gene, CDR1 is MNHEY and CDR2 is SVGAGI. V lost 2 bases and J 4 bases, leaving 14 bases between the germline ends. The DNA of the CDR3 is TGTGCCAGCAGTTACCCCGGCGCAGGGACCACTGAAGCTTTCTTT. Its translation: CASSYPGAGTTEAFF.

V usage is TRBV19 and J usage is TRBJ1-1, with unresolved D. The CDR3 spans 14 residues. Germline V gives CDR1 LNHDA, CDR2 SQIVND (reference sequence). Trimming took off 2 bases at V and 1 base at J, with 8 bases between the two ends. The CDR3 is CASSISWENTEAFF. The CDR3 DNA follows: TGTGCCAGTAGTATATCCTGGGAGAACACTGAAGCTTTCTTT.